This entry is about one T cell receptor beta chain. With 6 bases clipped from V and 6 bases from J, the junction kept 7 bases outside the gene matches. Germline CDR1 KGHDR, CDR2 SFDVKD. The CDR3 loop spans 14 amino acids. Some clones are missing from TCRdb's copy, which holds only in-frame ones; the method was immunoSEQ multiplex PCR. The table has approximately 350,000 clones, about 90% seen once; the top ten hold 5.5% to 7.5%. This record belongs to a study of blood T cell repertoires in COVID-19. Study-wide background: COVID-19 samples collected from the United States, Italy and Spain covered acute and convalescent phases. PBMCs, B-cell-depleted T cells, or T cells were the source of the cDNA or gDNA that made up the material.

The sample consisted of peripheral blood. The genes are TRBV24-1 and TRBJ2-3, with TRBD2 matching 8 bases. The sequence was obtained from a woman aged 65 to 85 with COVID-19, enrolled during active disease. CDR3 residues: CATSNGGADDTQYF. CDR3 coding DNA: TGTGCCACCAGTAACGGGGGGGCAGATGATACGCAGTATTTT.